The clone carrying this T cell receptor beta chain was seen more than once but under ten times. The antigen is undetermined. Peripheral blood genomic DNA, not sorted cells or RNA, was the template. The data were obtained in a study of T cell repertoires in aging, cancer and after chemotherapy. Study at large: Patients with glioblastoma brain tumors were sampled before and after temozolomide-based therapy. Whole-study results and caveats: Rebound thymic output was suggested by rising median generation probability during chemotherapy in each cancer cohort. In cancer patients, declining TCR diversity with age involved lost richness and lost evenness.

Rearranged V-D-J TRB sequences were amplified with a mixed TRB-A/B primer pool. One entry per CDR3 protein, called by TCRdb with MiXCR from the multiplex PCR reads. Here the sample spans thousands of distinct CDR3 sequences, about 19% being singletons. Germline CDR1 and CDR2: KGHSH and LQKENI. V lost 0 bases and J lost 1, with 15 bases in between. There are 17 residues in the CDR3. V is TRBV18 and J is TRBJ1-1; D might be TRBD1 (5 bases). The receptor comes from a human donor with a solid tumor. The sequencing sample was made of blood. This CDR3 is CASSPPSFRGSNTEAFF. The CDR3 DNA is TGTGCCAGCTCACCACCATCGTTTAGGGGTTCGAACACTGAAGCTTTCTTT.